Each of the 2 T cell receptor beta chains below was sequenced from the same sample in a study of cytomegalovirus exposure and HLA in healthy donors. The PCR ran on 60 Vbeta and 13 Jbeta primers. The protocol was immunoSEQ multiplex PCR, while the TCRdb copy is restricted to in-frame clones and leaves out a portion. The sample has some 4,000 clones, more than 65% seen once. Sequenced sample: PBMCs. The receptor source for this set is a woman in her forties in good health and CMV-seropositive.

In this sample, this clone turned up a few times. The rearrangement uses TRBV18 and TRBJ2-6, with 8 bases that match TRBD1. The CDR3 loop spans 15 amino acids. Germline assignment: CDR1 KGHSH and CDR2 LQKENI. V shed 4 bases, J shed 4 bases, and the junction held 3 bases outside the gene matches. The CDR3 sequence is CASSQTGVGANVLTF. In DNA, the CDR3 is TGTGCCAGCTCACAGACAGGGGTCGGGGCCAACGTCCTGACTTTC.

There are a few counts of this clone. The chain employs TRBV7-9 and TRBJ2-1; maybe TRBD2 (6 bases). The CDR3 is made up of 14 amino acids. CDR1 is SEHNR and CDR2 is FQNEAQ in the germline V gene (reference sequence). Trimming removed 2 bases at V and 7 bases at J, with 12 bases between. The CDR3 bases are TGTGCCAGCAGCTTACCGGGAGAGGTAAATGAGCAGTTCTTC. Its protein product is CASSLPGEVNEQFF.